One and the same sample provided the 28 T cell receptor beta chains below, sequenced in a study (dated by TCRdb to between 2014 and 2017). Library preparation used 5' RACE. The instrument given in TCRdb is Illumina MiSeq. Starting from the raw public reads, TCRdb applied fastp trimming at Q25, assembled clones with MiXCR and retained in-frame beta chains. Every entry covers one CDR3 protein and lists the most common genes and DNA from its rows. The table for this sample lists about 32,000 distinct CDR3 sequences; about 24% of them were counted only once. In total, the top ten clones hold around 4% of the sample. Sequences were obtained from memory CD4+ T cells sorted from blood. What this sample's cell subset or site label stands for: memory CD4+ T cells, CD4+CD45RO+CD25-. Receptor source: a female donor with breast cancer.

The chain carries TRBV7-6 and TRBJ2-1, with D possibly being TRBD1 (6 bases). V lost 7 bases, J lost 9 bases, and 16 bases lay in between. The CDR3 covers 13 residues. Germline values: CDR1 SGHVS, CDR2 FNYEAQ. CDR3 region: CASNPGVAGEQFF. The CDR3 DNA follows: TGTGCCAGCAACCCAGGGGTTGCCGGTGAGCAGTTCTTC.

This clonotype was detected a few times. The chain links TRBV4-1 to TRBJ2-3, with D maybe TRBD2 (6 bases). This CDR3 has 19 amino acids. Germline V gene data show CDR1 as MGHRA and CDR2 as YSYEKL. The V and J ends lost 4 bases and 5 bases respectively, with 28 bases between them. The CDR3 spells CASSRKEEIAEGWVDTQYF. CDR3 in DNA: TGCGCCAGCAGCCGCAAGGAAGAAATAGCGGAGGGTTGGGTAGATACGCAGTATTTT.

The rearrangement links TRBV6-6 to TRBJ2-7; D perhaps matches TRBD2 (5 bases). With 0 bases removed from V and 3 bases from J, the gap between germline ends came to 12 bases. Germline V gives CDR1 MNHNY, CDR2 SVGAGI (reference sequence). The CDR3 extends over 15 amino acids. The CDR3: CASSYSSGDLYEQYF. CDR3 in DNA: TGTGCCAGCAGTTACTCGAGCGGTGACCTCTACGAGCAGTACTTC.

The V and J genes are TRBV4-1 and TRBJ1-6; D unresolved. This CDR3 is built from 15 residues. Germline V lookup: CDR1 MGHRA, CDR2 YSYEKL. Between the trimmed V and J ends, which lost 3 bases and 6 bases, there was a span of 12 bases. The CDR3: CASSQAPRSNSPLHF. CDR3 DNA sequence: TGCGCCAGCAGCCAGGCCCCCCGGAGTAATTCACCCCTCCACTTT.

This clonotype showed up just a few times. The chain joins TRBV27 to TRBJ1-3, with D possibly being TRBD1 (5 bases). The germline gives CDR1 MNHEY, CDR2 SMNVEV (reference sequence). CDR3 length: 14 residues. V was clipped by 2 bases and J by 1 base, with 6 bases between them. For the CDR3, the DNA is TGTGCCAGCAGTTTAAGGGGATCTGGAAACACCATATATTTT. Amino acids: CASSLRGSGNTIYF.

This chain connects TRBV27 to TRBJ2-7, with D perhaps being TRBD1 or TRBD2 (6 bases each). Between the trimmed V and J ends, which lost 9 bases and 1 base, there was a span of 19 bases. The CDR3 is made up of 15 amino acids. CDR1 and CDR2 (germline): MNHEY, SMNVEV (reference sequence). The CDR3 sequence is CASRGLGDPSYEQYF. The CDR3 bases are TGTGCCAGTCGGGGGCTCGGGGATCCATCCTACGAGCAGTACTTC.

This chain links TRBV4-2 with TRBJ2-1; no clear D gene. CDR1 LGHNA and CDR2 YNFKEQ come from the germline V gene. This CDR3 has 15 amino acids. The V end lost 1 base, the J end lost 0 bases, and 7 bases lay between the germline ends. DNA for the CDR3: TGTGCCAGCAGCCAAGGCGAGAGCTCCTACAATGAGCAGTTCTTC. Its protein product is CASSQGESSYNEQFF.

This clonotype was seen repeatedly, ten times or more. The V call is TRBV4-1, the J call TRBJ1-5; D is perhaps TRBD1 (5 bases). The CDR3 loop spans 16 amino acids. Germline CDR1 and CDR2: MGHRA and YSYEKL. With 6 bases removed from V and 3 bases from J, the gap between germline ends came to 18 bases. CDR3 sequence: CASSIGHGTYNQPQHF. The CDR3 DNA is TGCGCCAGCAGTATTGGGCATGGGACGTACAATCAGCCCCAGCATTTT.

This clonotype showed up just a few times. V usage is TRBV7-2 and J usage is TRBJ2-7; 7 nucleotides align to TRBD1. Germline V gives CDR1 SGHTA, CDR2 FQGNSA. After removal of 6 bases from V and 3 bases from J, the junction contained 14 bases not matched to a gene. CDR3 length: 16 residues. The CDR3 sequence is CASSPYPDRAGYEQYF. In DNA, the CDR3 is TGTGCCAGCAGTCCCTACCCCGACAGGGCTGGCTACGAGCAGTACTTC.

The CDR3 sequence: CASSLDPGMNTEAFF. The CDR3 region has the DNA TGCGCCAGCAGCTTGGATCCGGGAATGAACACTGAAGCTTTCTTT. The chain uses TRBV5-1 and TRBJ1-1, with D unresolved. The CDR3 has 15 amino acids. V was pared by 0 bases and J by 0 bases, with 9 bases between. In germline, CDR1 is SGHRS, CDR2 YFSETQ. The whole variable domain, filled in from reference TRBV5-1 and TRBJ1-1, reads KAGVTQTPRYLIKTRGQQVTLSCSPISGHRSVSWYQQTPGQGLQFLFEYFSETQRNKGNFPGRFSGRQFSNSRSEMNVSTLELGDSALYLCASSLDPGMNTEAFFGQGTRLTVV.

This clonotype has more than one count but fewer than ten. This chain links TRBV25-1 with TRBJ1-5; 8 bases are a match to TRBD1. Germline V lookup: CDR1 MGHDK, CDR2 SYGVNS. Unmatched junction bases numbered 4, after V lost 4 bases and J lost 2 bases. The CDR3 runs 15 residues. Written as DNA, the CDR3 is TGTGCCAGCAGTGGGACAGGGTTAGGCAATCAGCCCCAGCATTTT. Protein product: CASSGTGLGNQPQHF.

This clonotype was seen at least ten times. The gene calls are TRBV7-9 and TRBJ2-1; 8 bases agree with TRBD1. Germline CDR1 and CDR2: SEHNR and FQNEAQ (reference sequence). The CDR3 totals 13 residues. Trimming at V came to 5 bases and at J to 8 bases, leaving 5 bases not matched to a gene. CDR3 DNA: TGTGCCAGCAGCACCGGACAGGGCTATGAGCAGTTCTTC. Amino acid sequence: CASSTGQGYEQFF.

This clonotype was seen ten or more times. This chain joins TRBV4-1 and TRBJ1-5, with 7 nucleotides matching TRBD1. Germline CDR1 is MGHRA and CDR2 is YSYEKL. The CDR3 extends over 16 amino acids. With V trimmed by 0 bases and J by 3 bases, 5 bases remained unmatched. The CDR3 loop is CASSQEFGQANQPQHF. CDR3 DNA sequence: TGCGCCAGCAGCCAAGAGTTTGGACAGGCCAATCAGCCCCAGCATTTT.

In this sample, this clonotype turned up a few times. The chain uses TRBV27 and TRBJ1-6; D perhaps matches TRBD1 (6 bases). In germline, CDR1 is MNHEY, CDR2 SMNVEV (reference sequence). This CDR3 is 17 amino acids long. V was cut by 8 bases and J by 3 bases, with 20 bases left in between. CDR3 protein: CASHPSGQPNYNSPLHF. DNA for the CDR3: TGTGCCAGCCATCCTTCCGGACAGCCCAACTATAATTCACCCCTCCACTTT.

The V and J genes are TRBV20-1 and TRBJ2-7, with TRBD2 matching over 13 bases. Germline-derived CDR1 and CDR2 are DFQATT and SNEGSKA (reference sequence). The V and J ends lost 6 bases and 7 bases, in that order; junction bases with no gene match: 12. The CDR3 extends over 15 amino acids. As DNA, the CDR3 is TGCAGTGCAAACGGAGGGACTAGCGGGACTGAAGAGCAGTACTTC. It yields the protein CSANGGTSGTEEQYF.

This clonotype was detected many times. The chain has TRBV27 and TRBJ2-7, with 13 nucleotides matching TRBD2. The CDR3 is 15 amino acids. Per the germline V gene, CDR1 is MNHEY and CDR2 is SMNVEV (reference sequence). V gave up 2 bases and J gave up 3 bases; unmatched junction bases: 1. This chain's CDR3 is CASSLRLAGGYEQYF. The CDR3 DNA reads TGTGCCAGCAGTTTACGACTAGCGGGAGGCTACGAGCAGTACTTC.

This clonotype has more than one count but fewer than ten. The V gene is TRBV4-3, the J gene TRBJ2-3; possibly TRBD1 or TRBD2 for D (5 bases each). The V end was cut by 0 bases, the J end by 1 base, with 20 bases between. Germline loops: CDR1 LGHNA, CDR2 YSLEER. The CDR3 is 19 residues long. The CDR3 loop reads CASSQDRGSSTVRTDTQYF. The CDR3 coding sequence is TGCGCCAGCAGCCAAGATCGGGGCTCCTCTACGGTACGCACAGATACGCAGTATTTT.

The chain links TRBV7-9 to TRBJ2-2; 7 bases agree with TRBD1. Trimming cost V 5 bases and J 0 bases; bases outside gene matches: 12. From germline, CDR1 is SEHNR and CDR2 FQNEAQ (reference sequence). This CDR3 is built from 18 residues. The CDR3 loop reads CASSPRGSSVTNTGELFF. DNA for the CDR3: TGTGCCAGCAGCCCCAGGGGGAGCAGCGTTACGAACACCGGGGAGCTGTTTTTT.

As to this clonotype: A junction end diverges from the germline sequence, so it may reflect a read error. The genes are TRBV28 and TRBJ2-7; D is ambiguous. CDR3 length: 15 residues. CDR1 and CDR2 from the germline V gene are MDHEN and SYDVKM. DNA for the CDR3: TGTGCCGGCAGAGAGAACCCCCCAAGTCCCCACGAGCAGTACTTC. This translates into CAGRENPPSPHEQYF.

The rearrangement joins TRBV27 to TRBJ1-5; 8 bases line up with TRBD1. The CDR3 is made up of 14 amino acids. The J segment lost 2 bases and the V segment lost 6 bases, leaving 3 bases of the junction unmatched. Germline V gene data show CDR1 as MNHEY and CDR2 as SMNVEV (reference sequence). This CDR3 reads CASRAGGGNQPQHF. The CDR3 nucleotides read TGTGCCAGCAGGGCAGGGGGCGGCAATCAGCCCCAGCATTTT.

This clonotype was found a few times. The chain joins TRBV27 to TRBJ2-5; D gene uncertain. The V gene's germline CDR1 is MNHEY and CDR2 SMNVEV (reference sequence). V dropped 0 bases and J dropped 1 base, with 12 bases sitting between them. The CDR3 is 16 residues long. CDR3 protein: CASSLSRLAFQETQYF. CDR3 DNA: TGTGCCAGCAGTTTATCGCGGTTAGCCTTCCAAGAGACCCAGTACTTC.

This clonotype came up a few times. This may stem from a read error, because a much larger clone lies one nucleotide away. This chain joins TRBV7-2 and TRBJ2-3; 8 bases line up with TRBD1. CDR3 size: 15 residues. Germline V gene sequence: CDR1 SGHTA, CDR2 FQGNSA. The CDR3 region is CVSSTPTGETDTQYF. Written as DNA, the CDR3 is TGTGTCAGCAGCACACCGACAGGGGAAACAGATACGCAGTATTTT.

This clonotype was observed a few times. The CDR3 DNA sequence: TGCGCCAGCAGCTGGACAGGGGAGAACACCGGGGAGCTGTTTTTT. Its translation is CASSWTGENTGELFF. This chain joins TRBV5-1 and TRBJ2-2, with 9 bases fitting TRBD1. The CDR3 runs 15 residues. J lost 1 base, V lost 3 bases, and 1 base had no gene match. CDR1 and CDR2 (germline): SGHRS, YFSETQ.

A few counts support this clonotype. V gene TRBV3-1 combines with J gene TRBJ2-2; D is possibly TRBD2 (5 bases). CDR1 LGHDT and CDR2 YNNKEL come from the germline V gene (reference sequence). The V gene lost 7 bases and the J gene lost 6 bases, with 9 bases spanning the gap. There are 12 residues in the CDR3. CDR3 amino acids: CASTGDAGELFF. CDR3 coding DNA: TGTGCCAGCACCGGGGATGCCGGGGAGCTGTTTTTT.

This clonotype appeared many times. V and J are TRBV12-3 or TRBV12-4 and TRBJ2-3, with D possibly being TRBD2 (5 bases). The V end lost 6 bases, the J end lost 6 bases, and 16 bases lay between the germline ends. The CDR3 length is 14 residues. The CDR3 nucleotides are TGTGCCAGCAGCTCAGTGCTACTAGAGGATACGCAGTATTTT. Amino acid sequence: CASSSVLLEDTQYF.

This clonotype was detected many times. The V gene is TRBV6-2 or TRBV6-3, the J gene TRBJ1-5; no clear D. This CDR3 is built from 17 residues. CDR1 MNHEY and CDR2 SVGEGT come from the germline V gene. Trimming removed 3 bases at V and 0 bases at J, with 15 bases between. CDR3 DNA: TGTGCCAGCAGTTATGGGCCTCCGGGGTATAGCAATCAGCCCCAGCATTTT. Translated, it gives CASSYGPPGYSNQPQHF.

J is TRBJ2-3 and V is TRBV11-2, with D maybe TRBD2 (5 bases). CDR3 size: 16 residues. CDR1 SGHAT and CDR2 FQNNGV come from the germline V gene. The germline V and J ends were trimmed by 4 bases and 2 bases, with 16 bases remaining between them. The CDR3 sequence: CASSSLILGATDTQYF. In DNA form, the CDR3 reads TGTGCCAGCAGCTCCCTAATACTAGGCGCCACAGATACGCAGTATTTT.

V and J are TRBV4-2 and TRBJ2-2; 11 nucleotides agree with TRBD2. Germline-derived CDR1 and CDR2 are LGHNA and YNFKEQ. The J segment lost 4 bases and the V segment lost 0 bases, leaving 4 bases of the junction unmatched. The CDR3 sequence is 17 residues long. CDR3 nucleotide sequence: TGTGCCAGCAGCCAAGATCTGCTAGCGGGGGGCACCGGGGAGCTGTTTTTT. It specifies CASSQDLLAGGTGELFF.